The 15 T cell receptor beta chains reported below all come from one sample, sequenced in a study of somatic mutations in cytotoxic T cells in rheumatoid arthritis (dated by TCRdb to about 2017). The library was generated by the immunoSEQ multiplex PCR assay. TCRdb re-hosts the immuneACCESS table, in-frame sequences only. Its copies lack some clones; in the studies checked, an unresolved V gene accounts for under half of them, and the cause for the rest is not known. This sample comprises about 10,000 clones, around 81% of them detected only once. The ten largest account for about 7.6% of the sample. The specimen was CD8+ T cells sorted from blood. The source of these receptors is an adult with rheumatoid arthritis.

The chain recombines TRBV27 with TRBJ2-5, with D tentatively TRBD2 (6 bases). The CDR3 totals 13 residues. The V gene's germline CDR1 is MNHEY and CDR2 SMNVEV (reference sequence). V lost 5 bases and J lost 14, with 21 bases in between. CDR3 protein: CASSPAAWGEAYF. The CDR3 bases are TGTGCCAGCAGTCCCGCCGCGTGGGGGGAGGCATACTTC.

The gene calls are TRBV25-1 and TRBJ2-1; D unclear. The CDR3 has 13 residues. Trimming took 1 base from V and 7 from J, leaving 8 bases between them. Germline CDR1 and CDR2: MGHDK and SYGVNS. As DNA, the CDR3 is TGTGCCAGCAGTGAATTGGCAGAAAATGAGCAGTTCTTC. Translated, it gives CASSELAENEQFF.

This clone has only one observation. The rearrangement links TRBV7-3 to TRBJ2-1, with 7 positions matching TRBD2. The germline V gene encodes CDR1 SGHTA and CDR2 FQGTGA. Trimming removed 5 bases from V and 9 bases from J; junction bases left unmatched: 4. CDR3 length equals 12 residues. The CDR3 nucleotides read TGTGCCAGCAGCCCTAAGCGGGGTGAGCAGTTCTTC. It codes for CASSPKRGEQFF.

The chain carries TRBV19 and TRBJ2-1; 8 nucleotides line up with TRBD2. V lost 7 bases, J lost 0 bases, and 8 bases stayed unmatched. This CDR3 has 16 amino acids. In germline, CDR1 is LNHDA, CDR2 SQIVND (reference sequence). CDR3 sequence (DNA): TGTGCCAGTACCCACGTAGCGGGAAACTCCTACAATGAGCAGTTCTTC. Protein: CASTHVAGNSYNEQFF.

The chain links TRBV5-4 to TRBJ1-1; unclear D gene. CDR3 length equals 13 residues. V lost 4 bases and J 1 base, leaving 8 bases between the germline ends. Per germline, CDR1 SGHNT and CDR2 YYREEE (reference sequence). DNA of the CDR3: TGTGCCAGCAGCCCTACAGCGAACACTGAAGCTTTCTTT. Encoded protein: CASSPTANTEAFF.

This clone was counted once. V is TRBV10-3 and J is TRBJ2-7, with unresolved D. Trimming took 4 bases from V and 4 from J, leaving 11 bases between them. The germline V gene has CDR1 ENHRY and CDR2 SYGVKD. CDR3 length: 13 amino acids. Written as DNA, the CDR3 is TGTGCCATCAGTGCCACGACCCCTTACGAGCAGTACTTC. It is translated as CAISATTPYEQYF.

The J gene is TRBJ2-1, the V gene TRBV7-9, with 7 bases aligning to TRBD1. The CDR3 totals 15 residues. Germline-derived CDR1 and CDR2 are SEHNR and FQNEAQ (reference sequence). After removal of 5 bases from V and 2 bases from J, the junction contained 6 bases not matched to a gene. CDR3 sequence reads: CASSPRDSPYNEQFF. As DNA, the CDR3 is TGTGCCAGCAGCCCGAGGGACAGCCCCTACAATGAGCAGTTCTTC. Complete variable domain (other parts from reference TRBV7-9 and TRBJ2-1): DTGVSQNPRHKITKRGQNVTFRCDPISEHNRLYWYRQTLGQGPEFLTYFQNEAQLEKSRLLSDRFSAERPKGSFSTLEIQRTEQGDSAMYLCASSPRDSPYNEQFFGPGTRLTVL.

The chain carries TRBV30 and TRBJ1-2, with 9 bases that match TRBD1. With 0 bases clipped from V and 4 bases from J, the junction kept 12 bases outside the gene matches. Germline V gene sequence: CDR1 GTSNPN, CDR2 SVGIG (reference sequence). This CDR3 is 17 amino acids long. This chain's CDR3 is CAWSVKPLLQGAYGYTF. In DNA form, the CDR3 reads TGTGCCTGGAGTGTAAAGCCCCTCTTACAGGGGGCCTATGGCTACACCTTC.

J is TRBJ2-1 and V is TRBV5-1; D ambiguous. V lost 1 base and J lost 9, with 8 bases in between. The CDR3 spans 12 residues. Germline-derived CDR1 and CDR2 are SGHRS and YFSETQ. The CDR3 DNA follows: TGCGCCAGCAGCTTGACGATAGGTGAGCAGTTCTTC. The encoded protein is CASSLTIGEQFF.

This chain connects TRBV2 to TRBJ2-5, with 11 bases matching TRBD2. Germline V CDR1 and CDR2: SNHLY, FYNNEI. This CDR3 is 16 amino acids long. Germline trimming cut 6 bases from V and 2 bases from J; bases unmatched to any gene: 8. CDR3 bases: TGTGCCAGCAGCGGCACTAGCGGGGGCCCACAAGAGACCCAGTACTTC. Its translation is CASSGTSGGPQETQYF.

The chain carries TRBV6-1 and TRBJ1-1; D is ambiguous. V lost 2 bases and J lost 4, with 20 bases in between. The CDR3 covers 17 residues. Germline V lookup: CDR1 MNHNS, CDR2 SASEGT. CDR3 residues: CASSEIIGFGRATEAFF. The DNA of the CDR3 is TGTGCCAGCAGTGAAATTATAGGGTTTGGGAGGGCCACTGAAGCTTTCTTT.

V gene TRBV19 combines with J gene TRBJ2-5; 7 positions match TRBD2. Germline CDR1 LNHDA, CDR2 SQIVND (reference sequence). V gave up 3 bases and J gave up 9 bases; unmatched junction bases: 1. The CDR3 is 11 residues long. The CDR3 nucleotides read TGTGCCAGTAGTATGGCGGGGGCCCAGTACTTC. Its protein is CASSMAGAQYF.

The CDR3 coding sequence is TGTGCCTGGTGGCCGCAGGGGTTGGGCACAGATACGCAGTATTTT. Amino acids: CAWWPQGLGTDTQYF. This chain uses TRBV30 with TRBJ2-3, with TRBD1 as a possible D gene (6 bases). The CDR3 consists of 15 residues. Looked up from germline, CDR1 is GTSNPN and CDR2 is SVGIG (reference sequence). Trimming removed 5 bases at V and 1 base at J, with 16 bases between.

This rearrangement joins TRBV12-5 to TRBJ1-1; a weak D match, TRBD1 (5 bases). The CDR3 consists of 15 residues. Germline CDR1 and CDR2: LGHNT and FRNRAP. V lost 0 bases to trimming and J lost 1 base, with 9 bases between them. The CDR3 sequence: CASGLVMGRNTEAFF. DNA for the CDR3: TGTGCTAGTGGTTTGGTAATGGGACGGAACACTGAAGCTTTCTTT.

This rearrangement joins TRBV7-9 to TRBJ2-3, with 12 bases matching TRBD2. Germline values: CDR1 SEHNR, CDR2 FQNEAQ (reference sequence). The CDR3 has 15 residues. With 4 bases clipped from V and 5 bases from J, the junction kept 4 bases outside the gene matches. CDR3 region: CASSSPGLAGDTQYF. CDR3 coding DNA: TGTGCCAGCAGCTCTCCGGGACTAGCGGGAGATACGCAGTATTTT.